Included here is one T cell receptor (beta chain) sequence, with context. The entry originates in a study of blood T cell repertoires in COVID-19. The protocol was immunoSEQ multiplex PCR, while the TCRdb copy is restricted to in-frame clones and leaves out a portion. Among almost 200,000 clones, roughly 80% were seen once, and the ten largest hold 0.95%. This CDR3 contains 15 residues. The receptor's source is a man aged 60 to 69 with COVID-19, enrolled during active disease. Sequenced: peripheral blood. The J gene is TRBJ1-1, the V gene TRBV7-5; TRBD1 is the table's D call, not checked against the DNA. TRBV7-5 is a recognized pseudogene. CDR3 loop: CVRSSRQGLCTEAFF. CDR3 in DNA: TGTGTCAGAAGCTCCCGACAGGGGTTGTGCACTGAAGCTTTCTTT.